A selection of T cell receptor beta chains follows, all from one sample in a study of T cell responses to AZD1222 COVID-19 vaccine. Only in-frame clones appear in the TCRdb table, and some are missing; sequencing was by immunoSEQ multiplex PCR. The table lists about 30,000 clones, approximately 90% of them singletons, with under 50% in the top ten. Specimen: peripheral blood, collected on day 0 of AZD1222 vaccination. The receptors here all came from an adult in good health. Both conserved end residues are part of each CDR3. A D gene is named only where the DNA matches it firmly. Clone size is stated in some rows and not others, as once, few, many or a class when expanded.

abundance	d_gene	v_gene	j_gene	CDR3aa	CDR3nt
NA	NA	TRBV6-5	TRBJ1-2	CASGLRGRRTYGYTF	TGTGCCAGCGGGTTGAGGGGCCGAAGAACTTATGGCTACACCTTC
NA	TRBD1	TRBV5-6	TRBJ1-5	CASSTGTGGNQPQHF	TGTGCCAGCAGCACCGGGACAGGGGGCAATCAGCCCCAGCATTTT
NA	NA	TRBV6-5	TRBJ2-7	CAIAGVNSYEQYF	TGTGCCATTGCAGGGGTAAACTCCTACGAGCAGTACTTC
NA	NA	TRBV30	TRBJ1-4	CAWNPRGAGEKLFF	TGTGCCTGGAATCCTCGGGGGGCAGGTGAAAAACTGTTTTTT
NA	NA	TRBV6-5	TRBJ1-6	CASSYDGGQRNSPLHF	TGTGCCAGCAGTTACGACGGCGGCCAGCGTAATTCACCCCTCCACTTT
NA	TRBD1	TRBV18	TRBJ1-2	CASSPRTGGRYTF	TGTGCCAGCTCACCACGGACAGGGGGCCGATACACCTTC
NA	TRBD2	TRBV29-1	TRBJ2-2	CSVGTSPGELFF	TGCAGCGTCGGGACTAGCCCCGGGGAGCTGTTTTTT
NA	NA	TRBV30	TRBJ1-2	CAWSVFGGDGYTF	TGTGCCTGGAGTGTATTCGGGGGAGATGGCTACACCTTC
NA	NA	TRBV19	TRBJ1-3	CASSMSALSGNTIYF	TGTGCCAGTAGTATGAGTGCCCTCTCTGGAAACACCATATATTTT
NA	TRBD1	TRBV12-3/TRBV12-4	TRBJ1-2	CASSFRTGFGYTF	TGTGCCAGCAGTTTCAGGACAGGGTTTGGCTACACCTTC
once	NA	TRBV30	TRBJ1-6	CAWSIPGSDSPLHF	TGTGCCTGGAGTATTCCGGGCTCAGATTCACCCCTCCACTTT
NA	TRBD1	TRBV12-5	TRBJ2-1	CASGPRGGNNEQFF	TGTGCTAGTGGTCCCCGAGGGGGCAACAATGAGCAGTTCTTC
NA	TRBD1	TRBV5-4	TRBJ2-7	CASGPDRASYEQYF	TGTGCCAGCGGACCCGACAGGGCCTCCTACGAGCAGTACTTC
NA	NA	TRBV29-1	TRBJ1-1	CSVESGNTEAFF	TGCAGCGTTGAATCCGGGAACACTGAAGCTTTCTTT
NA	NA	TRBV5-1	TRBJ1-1	CASSYSEPRGAVNTEAFF	TGCGCCAGCAGCTACAGCGAGCCGAGGGGAGCGGTGAACACTGAAGCTTTCTTT
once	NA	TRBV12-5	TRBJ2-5	CASGLDPTFQGTLLQETQYF	TGTGCTAGTGGTTTGGACCCCACGTTTCAGGGTACCCTTCTTCAAGAGACCCAGTACTTC
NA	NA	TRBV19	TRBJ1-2	CASSIPGSYGYTF	TGTGCCAGTAGTATACCTGGAAGCTATGGCTACACCTTC
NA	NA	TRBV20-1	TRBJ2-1	CSARADNEQFF	TGCAGTGCTAGGGCAGACAATGAGCAGTTCTTC
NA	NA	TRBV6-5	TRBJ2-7	CASTGPPGVYEQYF	TGTGCCAGCACCGGGCCCCCCGGGGTTTACGAGCAGTACTTC
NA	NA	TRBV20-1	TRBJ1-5	CSASPSKGNQPQHF	TGCAGTGCTAGTCCGTCGAAGGGGAATCAGCCCCAGCATTTT
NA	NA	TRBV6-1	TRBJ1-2	CASSEGRGTDGYTF	TGTGCCAGCAGTGAAGGTCGTGGGACGGATGGCTACACCTTC
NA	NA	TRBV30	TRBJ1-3	CAWSEWRSFSGNTIYF	TGTGCCTGGAGTGAGTGGAGGTCCTTCTCTGGAAACACCATATATTTT
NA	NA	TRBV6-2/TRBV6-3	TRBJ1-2	CASSYSGSFYGYTF	TGTGCCAGCAGTTACTCGGGCAGTTTCTATGGCTACACCTTC
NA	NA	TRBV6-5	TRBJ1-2	CASMGTNYGYTF	TGTGCCAGCATGGGGACTAACTATGGCTACACCTTC
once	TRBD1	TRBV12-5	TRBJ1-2	CASGSTPGTAYGYTF	TGTGCTAGTGGTTCAACCCCCGGGACAGCTTATGGCTACACCTTC
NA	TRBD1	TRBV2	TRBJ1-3	CASRPPLTGGSGNTIYF	TGTGCCAGCAGGCCCCCCCTGACAGGGGGCTCTGGAAACACCATATATTTT
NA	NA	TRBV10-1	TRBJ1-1	CASSESTGTLEAFF	TGCGCCAGCAGTGAGTCAACAGGCACCCTTGAAGCTTTCTTT
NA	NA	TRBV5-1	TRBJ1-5	CASSKDSGNQPQHF	TGCGCCAGCAGCAAGGACAGCGGCAATCAGCCCCAGCATTTT
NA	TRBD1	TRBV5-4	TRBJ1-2	CASSWDRVLDYGYTF	TGTGCCAGCAGCTGGGACAGAGTATTAGACTATGGCTACACCTTC
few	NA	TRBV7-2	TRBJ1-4	CASSPGNLGEKLFF	TGTGCCAGCAGCCCCGGAAACCTTGGGGAAAAACTGTTTTTT
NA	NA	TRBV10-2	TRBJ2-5	CASNTGQETQYF	TGCGCCAGCAATACAGGGCAAGAGACCCAGTACTTC
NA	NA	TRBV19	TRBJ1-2	CASSISGLSGYTF	TGTGCCAGTAGTATATCGGGGTTGAGCGGCTACACCTTC
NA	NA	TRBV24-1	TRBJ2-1	CATSDRTASSYNEQFF	TGTGCCACCAGTGATAGGACTGCAAGCTCCTACAATGAGCAGTTCTTC